These 20 T cell receptor beta chains came from one sample sequenced in a study of T cell changes during pregnancy in multiple sclerosis. Using immunoSEQ multiplex PCR, the repertoire was profiled, and TCRdb retains in-frame clones only, with some absent. The sample yields around 83,000 clones, 75% to 95% seen once. The source material was CD4+ T cells from peripheral blood mononuclear cells, sampled in the second trimester of pregnancy. Receptors originate from a female donor with multiple sclerosis, enrolled in a pregnancy study.

J is TRBJ1-2 and V is TRBV27; the D is unclear. The ends were cut back, 6 bases at V and 0 bases at J, with 14 bases in the middle. The CDR3 runs to 15 residues. The germline V gene encodes CDR1 MNHEY and CDR2 SMNVEV (reference sequence). The CDR3 loop is CASSRGFGPNYGYTF. In DNA, the CDR3 is TGTGCCAGCAGCCGAGGGTTTGGGCCTAACTATGGCTACACCTTC.

The J gene is TRBJ1-1, the V gene TRBV4-1; D is possibly TRBD1 (6 bases). CDR1 and CDR2 from the germline V gene are MGHRA and YSYEKL. This CDR3 region has 12 residues. V lost 0 bases and J lost 10, with 9 bases in between. CDR3 region: CASSQDRGVAFF. CDR3 coding DNA: TGCGCCAGCAGCCAAGACAGGGGAGTAGCTTTCTTT.

The gene calls are TRBV27 and TRBJ1-2, with D tentatively TRBD1 (5 bases). The V end lost 5 bases, the J end lost 4 bases, and 20 bases lay between the germline ends. Germline values: CDR1 MNHEY, CDR2 SMNVEV (reference sequence). The CDR3 sequence is 16 residues long. The CDR3 sequence is CASSLSSTDRSYGYTF. CDR3 in DNA: TGTGCCAGCAGTCTCAGCTCGACAGACAGAAGCTATGGCTACACCTTC.

The chain couples TRBV29-1 to TRBJ2-1; 10 bases line up with TRBD2. Germline CDR1 is SQVTM and CDR2 is ANQGSEA. This CDR3 has 15 amino acids. Losses at the gene ends were 7 bases for V and 5 bases for J; bases not matched to a gene: 11. Here the CDR3 reads CSAGAGGAGHNEQFF. DNA of the CDR3: TGCAGCGCTGGAGCGGGGGGGGCGGGCCACAATGAGCAGTTCTTC.

The chain links TRBV5-1 to TRBJ2-5, with D possibly being TRBD2 (5 bases). V was trimmed by 0 bases and J by 5 bases, leaving 11 bases between them. The germline V gene encodes CDR1 SGHRS and CDR2 YFSETQ. There are 14 residues in the CDR3. Here the CDR3 reads CASSLAGVGETQYF. CDR3 DNA sequence: TGCGCCAGCAGCTTGGCCGGGGTTGGGGAGACCCAGTACTTC. The variable domain in full, completed from reference TRBV5-1 and TRBJ2-5, reads KAGVTQTPRYLIKTRGQQVTLSCSPISGHRSVSWYQQTPGQGLQFLFEYFSETQRNKGNFPGRFSGRQFSNSRSEMNVSTLELGDSALYLCASSLAGVGETQYFGPGTRLLVL.

The genes are TRBV2 and TRBJ2-4, with D perhaps TRBD1 (6 bases). Germline-derived CDR1 and CDR2 are SNHLY and FYNNEI. The CDR3 has 12 amino acids. V lost 2 bases and J 8 bases, leaving 7 bases between the germline ends. For the CDR3, the DNA is TGTGCCAGCAGTGAAAAGGGGGACATTCAGTACTTC. Residues: CASSEKGDIQYF.

The chain joins TRBV7-9 to TRBJ1-1; maybe TRBD1 (5 bases). The CDR3 has 14 amino acids. V was cut by 7 bases and J by 1 base, with 13 bases left in between. Germline lookup yields CDR1 SEHNR and CDR2 FQNEAQ (reference sequence). The CDR3 nucleotides read TGTGCCAGCACCCTAGGGGCGGCGAACACTGAAGCTTTCTTT. This sequence encodes CASTLGAANTEAFF.

The rearrangement links TRBV5-6 to TRBJ1-2; maybe TRBD1 (5 bases). The CDR3 loop spans 14 amino acids. V was shortened by 1 base and J by 4 bases, with 11 bases between the two germline ends. Germline V gene lookup returns CDR1 SGHDT and CDR2 YYEEEE. CDR3: CASSLRQGTYGYTF. CDR3 DNA: TGTGCCAGCAGCTTGCGGCAGGGAACCTATGGCTACACCTTC.

This clone was detected a few times. V usage is TRBV27 and J usage is TRBJ1-2, with 8 bases fitting TRBD1. Germline loops: CDR1 MNHEY, CDR2 SMNVEV (reference sequence). This CDR3 contains 18 residues. V gave up 5 bases and J gave up 0 bases; unmatched junction bases: 14. This CDR3 reads CASSATTGTGPSNYGYTF. In DNA, the CDR3 is TGTGCCAGCAGTGCAACAACCGGGACAGGTCCCTCTAACTATGGCTACACCTTC.

The chain uses TRBV19 and TRBJ1-2, with D hard to call. Trimming left V 1 base short and J 7 bases short, with 16 bases between. CDR1 LNHDA and CDR2 SQIVND come from the germline V gene (reference sequence). CDR3 length: 15 residues. As DNA, the CDR3 is TGTGCCAGTAGTATAGCCGCGGGCAGGATAGGTGGCTACACCTTC. This gives the protein CASSIAAGRIGGYTF.

The gene calls are TRBV5-1 and TRBJ2-1; maybe TRBD1 (6 bases). V shed 3 bases and J shed 5 bases, with 15 bases lying between them. Germline loops: CDR1 SGHRS, CDR2 YFSETQ. This CDR3 is built from 15 residues. The CDR3 DNA reads as TGCGCCAGCAGCTCCCAGGGGAGAGGTCACAATGAGCAGTTCTTC. Protein product: CASSSQGRGHNEQFF. Full variable domain (rest looked up from reference TRBV5-1 and TRBJ2-1): KAGVTQTPRYLIKTRGQQVTLSCSPISGHRSVSWYQQTPGQGLQFLFEYFSETQRNKGNFPGRFSGRQFSNSRSEMNVSTLELGDSALYLCASSSQGRGHNEQFFGPGTRLTVL.

The gene calls are TRBV28 and TRBJ1-2; D may be TRBD1 (6 bases). Germline V lookup: CDR1 MDHEN, CDR2 SYDVKM. The length of the CDR3 is 13 residues. V was pared by 2 bases and J by 7 bases, with 11 bases between. CDR3 nucleotide sequence: TGTGCCAGCAGTTTAAACAGGGAGCGTGGCTACACCTTC. Translation: CASSLNRERGYTF.

J is TRBJ1-1 and V is TRBV5-1; D not certain. Between the trimmed V and J ends, which lost 4 bases and 1 base, there was a span of 8 bases. Germline CDR1 SGHRS, CDR2 YFSETQ. This CDR3 has 13 amino acids. The DNA for the CDR3 is TGCGCCAGCAGCCTAGATAGGAACACTGAAGCTTTCTTT. Encoded protein: CASSLDRNTEAFF. The variable domain in full, completed from reference TRBV5-1 and TRBJ1-1, reads KAGVTQTPRYLIKTRGQQVTLSCSPISGHRSVSWYQQTPGQGLQFLFEYFSETQRNKGNFPGRFSGRQFSNSRSEMNVSTLELGDSALYLCASSLDRNTEAFFGQGTRLTVV.

The chain has TRBV15 and TRBJ2-3; D is unresolved. From germline, CDR1 is LNHNV and CDR2 YYDKDF (reference sequence). The ends were cut back, 4 bases at V and 4 bases at J, with 18 bases in the middle. There are 16 residues in the CDR3. The CDR3 spells CATSIPARVTPDTQYF. DNA of the CDR3: TGTGCCACCAGCATACCCGCTCGAGTTACGCCAGATACGCAGTATTTT. The full variable domain, with the rest looked up from reference TRBV15 and TRBJ2-3, is DAMVIQNPRYQVTQFGKPVTLSCSQTLNHNVMYWYQQKSSQAPKLLFHYYDKDFNNEADTPDNFQSRRPNTSFCFLDIRSPGLGDTAMYLCATSIPARVTPDTQYFGPGTRLTVL.

The chain combines TRBV28 with TRBJ1-4; D gene unclear. The CDR3 sequence is 11 residues long. CDR1 and CDR2 (germline): MDHEN, SYDVKM. V was pared by 6 bases and J by 5 bases, with 4 bases between. CDR3 DNA sequence: TGTGCCAGCAGGGGCAATGAAAAACTGTTTTTT. It specifies CASRGNEKLFF.

Here the CDR3 DNA reads TGTGCCAGCAGCAACGGGCTAGACGGGGGCGGACAGGGGGGGTATTTT. Its translation is CASSNGLDGGGQGGYF. The chain links TRBV21-1 to TRBJ2-3; the table calls TRBD1, which could not be checked here. TRBV21-1 is shown as a pseudogene. The CDR3 runs 16 residues.

The chain employs TRBV12-5 and TRBJ2-2; 7 bases match TRBD2. Germline-derived CDR1 and CDR2 are LGHNT and FRNRAP. The CDR3 contains 17 residues. With V trimmed by 4 bases and J by 6 bases, 14 bases remained unmatched. CDR3 loop: CASGSFRVGGPPGELFF. The CDR3 region has the DNA TGTGCTAGTGGTTCCTTCCGCGTGGGAGGGCCCCCCGGGGAGCTGTTTTTT.

This chain's CDR3 is CAWSVSLSETQYF. Here the CDR3 DNA reads TGTGCCTGGAGTGTATCCCTGTCAGAGACCCAGTACTTC. V usage is TRBV30 and J usage is TRBJ2-5, with D hard to call. Germline V lookup: CDR1 GTSNPN, CDR2 SVGIG (reference sequence). With 0 bases removed from V and 4 bases from J, the gap between germline ends came to 9 bases. The CDR3 extends over 13 amino acids.

V gene TRBV5-5 combines with J gene TRBJ1-1; possibly TRBD1 for D (5 bases). The V end lost 2 bases, the J end lost 3 bases, and 11 bases lay between the germline ends. Germline V gene sequence: CDR1 SGHKS, CDR2 YYEKEE (reference sequence). The CDR3 totals 14 residues. CDR3: CASSFSGGDTEAFF. The CDR3 bases are TGTGCCAGCAGCTTTTCCGGGGGGGACACTGAAGCTTTCTTT.

This chain links TRBV9 with TRBJ2-1, with TRBD2 matching over 7 bases. This CDR3 comprises 15 residues. The germline V gene encodes CDR1 SGDLS and CDR2 YYNGEE. The V segment lost 0 bases and the J segment 4 bases; nucleotides outside the gene matches: 4. CDR3 region: CASSVVTRGYNEQFF. CDR3 in DNA: TGTGCCAGCAGCGTAGTAACGCGGGGGTACAATGAGCAGTTCTTC.